Below are 19 T cell receptor beta chains sequenced from a single sample in a study of cytomegalovirus exposure and HLA in healthy donors. A multiplex PCR was run with 60 Vbeta primers and 13 Jbeta primers. Generated by immunoSEQ multiplex PCR, the TCRdb table keeps only in-frame clones and is missing some. The sample holds some 65,000 clones, about 73% seen once. The sample comprised PBMCs. Every receptor here comes from a woman aged 25 to 39 in good health and CMV-seronegative.

The rearrangement joins TRBV30 to TRBJ1-6; 7 nucleotides line up with TRBD1. Germline CDR1 reads GTSNPN; CDR2 reads SVGIG (reference sequence). J lost 0 bases, V lost 4 bases, and 6 bases had no gene match. The CDR3 runs to 16 residues. For the CDR3, the DNA is TGTGCCTGGACCTTACAGGGGCTCTCCTATAATTCACCCCTCCACTTT. Protein product: CAWTLQGLSYNSPLHF.

The rearrangement links TRBV4-1 to TRBJ1-2; D is unresolved. Germline-derived CDR1 and CDR2 are MGHRA and YSYEKL. V lost 1 base, J lost 4 bases, and 10 bases lay in between. The CDR3 loop spans 14 amino acids. CDR3 coding DNA: TGCGCCAGCAGCCAAGTACAGATTCCCTATGGCTACACCTTC. Translated: CASSQVQIPYGYTF.

This sequence joins TRBV9 and TRBJ2-5; tentative D call: TRBD1 (6 bases). The length of the CDR3 is 15 residues. The germline gives CDR1 SGDLS, CDR2 YYNGEE. V lost 0 bases, J lost 0 bases, and 9 bases lay in between. This CDR3 is CASSVASGDQETQYF. The CDR3 coding sequence is TGTGCCAGCAGCGTAGCATCAGGGGACCAAGAGACCCAGTACTTC.

This clone was counted a few times. This chain connects TRBV11-2 to TRBJ1-6; 9 bases map to TRBD1. The J segment lost 9 bases and the V segment lost 5 bases, leaving 11 bases of the junction unmatched. The CDR3 spans 16 residues. Germline assignment: CDR1 SGHAT and CDR2 FQNNGV. CDR3 DNA: TGTGCCAGCAGCGACCGGGACAGGGACTGGCGTTCACCCCTCCACTTT. Translated, it gives CASSDRDRDWRSPLHF.

Comment on this clone: The conserved closing phenylalanine or tryptophan is absent in this CDR3, likely reflecting a read error. The chain couples TRBV30 to TRBJ2-3; 9 bases are a match to TRBD2. V shed 0 bases, J shed 2 bases, and the junction held 6 bases outside the gene matches. The CDR3 spans 16 residues. Germline values: CDR1 GTSNPN, CDR2 SVGIG (reference sequence). CDR3 in amino acids: CAWSVGAGGITDTQYV. In nucleotides, the CDR3 is TGTGCCTGGAGTGTAGGAGCGGGGGGTATCACAGATACGCAGTATGTT.

The rearrangement uses TRBV6-5 and TRBJ1-2, with D maybe TRBD1 (5 bases). Trimming removed 6 bases from V and 2 bases from J, with 13 bases in between. The CDR3 length is 14 residues. Germline CDR1 MNHEY, CDR2 SVGAGI. CDR3: CASSWGRANYGYTF. DNA of the CDR3: TGTGCCAGCAGCTGGGGCAGGGCCAACTATGGCTACACCTTC.

V usage is TRBV9 and J usage is TRBJ2-7; 8 bases map to TRBD1. CDR3 size: 14 residues. CDR1 and CDR2 (germline): SGDLS, YYNGEE. V trimming: 0 bases; J trimming: 6 bases; junction bases outside the gene matches: 5. CDR3 nucleotides: TGTGCCAGCAGCGTAGTTCAGGGGACAGGCGAGCAGTACTTC. It is translated as CASSVVQGTGEQYF.

The CDR3 reads CASTRDGVLAGGNNEQFF. The CDR3 DNA reads TGTGCCAGCACCCGAGATGGGGTACTAGCGGGGGGAAACAATGAGCAGTTCTTC. V and J are TRBV9 and TRBJ2-1; TRBD2 matches at 12 bases. V lost 6 bases to trimming and J lost 5 bases; unmatched junction nucleotides: 15. Germline V gene lookup returns CDR1 SGDLS and CDR2 YYNGEE. The CDR3 consists of 18 residues.

This chain connects TRBV7-2 to TRBJ2-7, with D possibly TRBD1 on 5 matching bases. Trimming cost V 1 base and J 3 bases, with 7 bases left between them. The CDR3 length is 13 residues. Germline values: CDR1 SGHTA, CDR2 FQGNSA. CDR3 in amino acids: CASSLGTLYEQYF. The CDR3 region has the DNA TGTGCCAGCAGCTTAGGGACACTCTACGAGCAGTACTTC.

V gene TRBV7-2 combines with J gene TRBJ1-1; a possible D gene is TRBD1 (5 bases). The CDR3 loop spans 16 amino acids. Deletions cut 7 bases from V and 2 bases from J, with 20 bases between. Germline V lookup: CDR1 SGHTA, CDR2 FQGNSA. The CDR3 DNA is TGTGCCAGCACCCTCGGAGCAGGGAATAGAAACACTGAAGCTTTCTTT. It is translated as CASTLGAGNRNTEAFF.

The chain joins TRBV4-1 to TRBJ2-3, with D perhaps matching TRBD2 (5 bases). Trimming took 1 base from V and 3 from J, leaving 11 bases between them. The germline CDR1 and CDR2 sequences are MGHRA and YSYEKL. This CDR3 region has 15 residues. The CDR3, as DNA: TGCGCCAGCAGCCAAGTTTCAGCGGTGACAGATACGCAGTATTTT. Translated: CASSQVSAVTDTQYF.

The chain employs TRBV6-1 and TRBJ2-3; D is unclear. CDR1 and CDR2 from the germline V gene are MNHNS and SASEGT. The CDR3 consists of 11 residues. Trimming removed 6 bases at V and 14 bases at J, with 15 bases between. The CDR3 coding sequence is TGTGCCAGCAGCCAACCGTACCGGAGGTATTTT. Its protein product is CASSQPYRRYF.

The chain joins TRBV18 to TRBJ1-2; no clear D. Trimming removed 2 bases from V and 6 bases from J, with 13 bases in between. The CDR3 loop spans 14 amino acids. Per germline, CDR1 KGHSH and CDR2 LQKENI. The CDR3 coding sequence is TGTGCCAGCTCACCATCATACGAGCATGATGGCTACACCTTC. It specifies CASSPSYEHDGYTF. Variable domain in full (rest from reference TRBV18 and TRBJ1-2): NAGVMQNPRHLVRRRGQEARLRCSPMKGHSHVYWYRQLPEEGLKFMVYLQKENIIDESGMPKERFSAEFPKEGPSILRIQQVVRGDSAAYFCASSPSYEHDGYTFGSGTRLTVV.

This chain joins TRBV5-1 and TRBJ1-5; TRBD1 is a possible D gene (5 bases). Germline assignment: CDR1 SGHRS and CDR2 YFSETQ. The CDR3 loop spans 15 amino acids. V lost 0 bases to trimming and J lost 0 bases, with 7 bases between them. CDR3 in amino acids: CASSLEGPSNQPQHF. The DNA for the CDR3 is TGCGCCAGCAGCTTGGAGGGGCCTAGCAATCAGCCCCAGCATTTT.

This rearrangement joins TRBV9 to TRBJ1-2; 11 bases agree with TRBD1. V shed 4 bases, J shed 4 bases, and the junction held 12 bases outside the gene matches. Germline CDR1 reads SGDLS; CDR2 reads YYNGEE. This CDR3 is built from 17 residues. CDR3 sequence reads: CASSSSPGTGGSYGYTF. The CDR3 DNA reads as TGTGCCAGCAGCTCGAGTCCCGGGACAGGGGGGTCCTATGGCTACACCTTC.

This clone turned up a few times. V and J are TRBV6-1 and TRBJ1-2; 8 nucleotides match TRBD1. V lost 6 bases, J lost 8 bases, and 8 bases stayed unmatched. The V gene's germline CDR1 is MNHNS and CDR2 SASEGT. CDR3 length equals 13 residues. The CDR3 loop is CASSETDRDGYTF. The CDR3 DNA is TGTGCCAGCAGCGAAACGGACAGGGACGGCTACACCTTC.

The chain has TRBV2 and TRBJ2-5; weak D call: TRBD1 (6 bases). Per germline, CDR1 SNHLY and CDR2 FYNNEI. Trimming took off 10 bases at V and 9 bases at J, with 18 bases between the two ends. The CDR3 covers 12 residues. The CDR3, as DNA: TGTGCCACCCGACAGGCCTCTAAGGCCCAGTACTTC. Translated: CATRQASKAQYF.

In the case of this clone: Compared with germline, one end of the junction differs, possibly owing to a read error. The chain has TRBV29-1 and TRBJ1-2; no definite D call. The CDR3 runs 10 residues. From germline, CDR1 is SQVTM and CDR2 ANQGSEA. CDR3 in amino acids: CSVDNYGYTF. The CDR3 DNA reads as TGCAGCGTTGATAACTACGGCTACACCTTC.

The chain carries TRBV30 and TRBJ2-1; possibly TRBD2 for D (6 bases). The CDR3 is made up of 18 amino acids. CDR1 is GTSNPN and CDR2 is SVGIG in the germline V gene (reference sequence). Trimming took off 1 base at V and 0 bases at J, with 19 bases between the two ends. CDR3 in DNA: TGTGCCTGGAGTGAAATGGGGTACCGGGGGAGCTCCTACAATGAGCAGTTCTTC. Amino acids: CAWSEMGYRGSSYNEQFF.